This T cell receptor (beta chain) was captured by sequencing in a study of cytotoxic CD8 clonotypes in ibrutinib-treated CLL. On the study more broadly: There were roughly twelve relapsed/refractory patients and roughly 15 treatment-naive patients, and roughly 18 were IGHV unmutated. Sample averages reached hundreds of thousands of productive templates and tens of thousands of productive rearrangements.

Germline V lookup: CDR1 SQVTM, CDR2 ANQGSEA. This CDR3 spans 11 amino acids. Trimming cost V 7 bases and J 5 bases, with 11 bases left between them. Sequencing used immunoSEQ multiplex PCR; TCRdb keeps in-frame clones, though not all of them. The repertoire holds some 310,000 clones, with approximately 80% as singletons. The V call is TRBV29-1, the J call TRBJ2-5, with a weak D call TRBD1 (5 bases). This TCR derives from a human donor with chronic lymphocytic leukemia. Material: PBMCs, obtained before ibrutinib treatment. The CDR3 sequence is CSEGVGETQYF. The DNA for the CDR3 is TGCAGCGAAGGGGTGGGGGAGACCCAGTACTTC.